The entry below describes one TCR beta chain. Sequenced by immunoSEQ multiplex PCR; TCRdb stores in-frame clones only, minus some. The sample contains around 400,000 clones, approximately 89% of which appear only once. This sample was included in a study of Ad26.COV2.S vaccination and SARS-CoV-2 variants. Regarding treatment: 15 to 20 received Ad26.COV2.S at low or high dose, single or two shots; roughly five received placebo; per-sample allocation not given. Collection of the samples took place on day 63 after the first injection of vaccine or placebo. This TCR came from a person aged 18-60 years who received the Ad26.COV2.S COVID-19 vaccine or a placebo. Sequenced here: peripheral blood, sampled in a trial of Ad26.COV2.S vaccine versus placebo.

CDR3 nucleotides: TGTGCCAGCAGTTTAGAGGGGGATTGGGATCAGCCCCAGCATTTT. This codes for CASSLEGDWDQPQHF. This chain connects TRBV28 to TRBJ1-5, with TRBD1 as a possible D gene (6 bases). V dropped 2 bases and J dropped 5 bases, with 13 bases sitting between them. This CDR3 is 15 amino acids long. Germline V gene lookup returns CDR1 MDHEN and CDR2 SYDVKM.